Listed below are T cell receptor beta chains from one sample, sequenced in a study of T cells in Graves' hyperthyroidism and ophthalmopathy. TCRdb reprocessed the multiplex PCR reads via MiXCR and lists one record per CDR3 protein. The repertoire includes 250,000 to 300,000 distinct CDR3 sequences, 10% to 15% of them detected once, and 6% to 8% sits in the top ten. What was sequenced was blood. The source is a woman aged 30 to 39 with Graves' hyperthyroidism that later progressed to Graves' ophthalmopathy. Each CDR3 is given with its conserved first and last residue. Expanded clones get a size class; other rows say once, few or many, or leave the size out.

>TRBV6-2/TRBV6-3|TRBJ2-2|few
CASRSGTSGLGAGELFF
>TRBV6-4|TRBJ2-7|.
CASRPTGTSASYEQYF
>TRBV28|TRBJ2-1|many
CASSTQEGGFYYNEQFF
>TRBV20-1|TRBJ2-1|many
CSARDRPAGSYNEQFF
>TRBV4-1|TRBJ2-1|few
CASSPRDSYNEQFF
>TRBV11-3|TRBJ2-7|many
CASSLGYGSYEQYF
>TRBV18|TRBJ1-4|many
CASSPPIGQGEKLFF
>TRBV12-3/TRBV12-4|TRBJ2-4|many
CASSLKALALAKNIQYF
>TRBV6-1|TRBJ2-1|many
CASTLRKLAGLYNEQFF
>TRBV6-1|TRBJ2-3|.
CATLSLAKDTQYF
>TRBV28|TRBJ1-3|.
CASSSSPTGTIYF
>TRBV6-2/TRBV6-3|TRBJ2-1|.
CAVGFSWASEQFF
>TRBV6-2/TRBV6-3|TRBJ1-2|many
CASSYGQGNGGYTF
>TRBV28|TRBJ2-3|many
CASSLYGLAGADTQYF
>TRBV20-1|TRBJ1-5|.
CSANSGVGQPQHF
>TRBV9|TRBJ2-7|.
CASSVGVSPGGQYF
>TRBV30|TRBJ2-1|many
CAWSPRGNEQFF
>TRBV18|TRBJ2-5|many
CASSPTGPEETQYF
>TRBV18|TRBJ2-1|many
CASSPPAEHEQFF
>TRBV19|TRBJ2-5|few
CASSPRTGGWETQYF
>TRBV7-2|TRBJ2-2|many
CASSSRSGRVGELFF
>TRBV5-6|TRBJ2-7|many
CASSLPGGSYEQYF
>TRBV15|TRBJ2-7|few
CATSRDFPWAGGYEQYF
>TRBV28|TRBJ2-7|many
CASRRIYEQYF
>TRBV15|TRBJ2-7|few
CATSSRGSGDEQYF
>TRBV7-6|TRBJ2-7|.
CASSLSWEREQYF
>TRBV19|TRBJ2-3|few
CASSRGAASTDTQYF
>TRBV19|TRBJ2-4|.
CASRAGGINIQYF